This T cell receptor beta chain appears in the sequencing data of a study of T-cell reconstitution after alpha-beta-depleted transplantation in children. A library of TCRbeta sequences, prepared with unique molecular identifiers, was generated. TCRdb used MiXCR to reprocess the PCR reads, holding one entry per CDR3 protein. The top ten hold less than 4% of the sample, which has 450,000 to 600,000 distinct CDR3 sequences, around 18% seen once. V trimming: 7 bases; J trimming: 6 bases; junction bases outside the gene matches: 6. Germline loops: CDR1 MNHEY, CDR2 SMNVEV (reference sequence). The CDR3 sequence is 12 residues long.

This sample comprised PBMCs from the stem cell graft donor, obtained from the stem cell graft. The chain employs TRBV27 and TRBJ2-7, with 7 bases identical to TRBD1. This receptor was taken from a human donor who donated a stem cell graft to a child with acute lymphoblastic leukemia. As DNA, the CDR3 is TGTGCCAGCAAGTCAGGGGGACGCGAGCAGTACTTC. Amino acid sequence: CASKSGGREQYF.